This T cell receptor (beta chain) was observed in a study of HIV-infected patients and healthy controls. No cell fractionation was done, so the repertoire covers all unsorted peripheral blood T cells. After removal of 3 bases from V and 0 bases from J, the junction contained 9 bases not matched to a gene. Germline CDR1 reads SGHNT; CDR2 reads YENEEA. This CDR3 contains 18 residues. cDNA was made from about 500 ng RNA using alpha and beta constant primers. Separate chain-specific third strand synthesis with multiplexing indices produced the alpha and beta libraries. TCRdb redid the calling of the 5' RACE reads with MiXCR, one entry per CDR3 protein. The table includes under 450 distinct CDR3 sequences, 55% to 60% detected once. On this clonotype itself: Little can be read into the size of this beta chain, an off-target read in a library designed for alpha chains.

This sequence originates from an adult with HIV infection. This sequence joins TRBV11-3 and TRBJ2-2; 8 bases fit TRBD2. The source material was blood, sampled before antiretroviral therapy. The DNA for the CDR3 is TGTGCCAGCAGCTTCTCCCCGGTAGCGGGGACGAACACCGGGGAGCTGTTTTTT. Protein sequence: CASSFSPVAGTNTGELFF.